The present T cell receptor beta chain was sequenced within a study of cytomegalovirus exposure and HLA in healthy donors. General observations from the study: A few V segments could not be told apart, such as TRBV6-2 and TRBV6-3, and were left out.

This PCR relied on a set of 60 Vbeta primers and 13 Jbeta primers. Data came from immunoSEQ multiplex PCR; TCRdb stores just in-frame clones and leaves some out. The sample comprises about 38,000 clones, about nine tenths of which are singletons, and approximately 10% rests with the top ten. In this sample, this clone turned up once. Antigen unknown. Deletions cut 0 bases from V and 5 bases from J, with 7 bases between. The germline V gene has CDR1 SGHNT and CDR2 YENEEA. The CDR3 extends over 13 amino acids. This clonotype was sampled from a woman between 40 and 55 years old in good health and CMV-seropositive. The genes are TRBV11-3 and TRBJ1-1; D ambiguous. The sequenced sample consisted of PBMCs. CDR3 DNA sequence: TGTGCCAGCAGCTTAGAGTCCGTAACTGAAGCTTTCTTT. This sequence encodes CASSLESVTEAFF.